Presented here are 13 T cell receptor beta chains from one specimen sequenced in a study of beta chain features in type 1 diabetes. The antigens of these receptors remain unknown. The study reverse transcribed the entire isolated RNA, so it sequenced expressed TCRB transcripts. Using immunoSEQ multiplex PCR, the repertoire was profiled, and TCRdb retains in-frame clones only, with some absent. The top ten clones hold less than 0.025% of a sample with about 700,000 clones, roughly 13% of them seen once. The study's findings and limits: TCRB CDR3 length was moderately but significantly reduced in all four CD4+ subsets of Type 1 diabetes patients.

The sample comprised naive CD4+ T cells from blood. The receptors shown here come from a man between 18 and 29 years old with type 1 diabetes.

This clone showed up just a few times. This chain connects TRBV6-1 to TRBJ2-1; 7 nucleotides agree with TRBD2. The length of the CDR3 is 15 residues. With V trimmed by 8 bases and J by 3 bases, 10 bases remained unmatched. Germline V gene lookup returns CDR1 MNHNS and CDR2 SASEGT. CDR3 loop: CASPAGRELYNEQFF. CDR3 DNA: TGTGCCAGCCCAGCGGGAAGGGAACTCTACAATGAGCAGTTCTTC.

The rearrangement joins TRBV5-6 to TRBJ1-1, with TRBD1 as a possible D gene (6 bases). V shed 2 bases and J shed 4 bases, with 15 bases lying between them. The V gene's germline CDR1 is SGHDT and CDR2 YYEEEE. The CDR3 spans 15 residues. The CDR3, as DNA: TGTGCCAGCAGCTTCAGTGGGGGGCTTGGCACTGAAGCTTTCTTT. Its translation is CASSFSGGLGTEAFF.

This clone occurred a few times. CDR3: CASTWGTGELFF. In nucleotides, the CDR3 is TGTGCCAGCACTTGGGGGACCGGGGAGCTGTTTTTT. This chain links TRBV2 with TRBJ2-2, with D possibly called TRBD1 or TRBD2 (5 bases each). Trimming cost V 7 bases and J 5 bases, with 8 bases left between them. The CDR3 length is 12 residues. Germline V gene lookup returns CDR1 SNHLY and CDR2 FYNNEI.

The V gene is TRBV25-1, the J gene TRBJ1-4; D not certain. CDR3 length equals 14 residues. The germline CDR1 and CDR2 sequences are MGHDK and SYGVNS. With 3 bases removed from V and 3 bases from J, the gap between germline ends came to 8 bases. The CDR3 nucleotides read TGTGCCAGCAGTGAGGAGGGTGCTAATGAAAAACTGTTTTTT. This codes for CASSEEGANEKLFF.

This chain connects TRBV21-1 to TRBJ2-1. TRBV21-1 is tagged as a pseudogene. CDR3 length: 18 residues. CDR3: CASSKAHVMGGAYNEQFF. The CDR3 bases are TGTGCCAGCAGCAAAGCCCACGTAATGGGGGGCGCGTACAATGAGCAGTTCTTC.

This clone showed up just a few times. The V and J genes are TRBV7-2 and TRBJ2-1, with 11 bases matching TRBD2. This CDR3 is 15 amino acids long. Germline CDR1 is SGHTA and CDR2 is FQGNSA. The V segment lost 6 bases and the J segment 3 bases; nucleotides outside the gene matches: 4. Written as DNA, the CDR3 is TGTGCCAGCAGTCCCCTAGCGGGGGGCTACAATGAGCAGTTCTTC. Its protein product is CASSPLAGGYNEQFF. Using reference TRBV7-2 and TRBJ2-1 for the parts outside the CDR3, the full variable domain is GAGVSQSPSNKVTEKGKDVELRCDPISGHTALYWYRQSLGQGLEFLIYFQGNSAPDKSGLPSDRFSAERTGGSVSTLTIQRTQQEDSAVYLCASSPLAGGYNEQFFGPGTRLTVL.

The chain has TRBV6-6 and TRBJ2-6; the D gene is possibly TRBD1 (6 bases). The V end lost 8 bases, the J end lost 1 base, and 9 bases lay between the germline ends. CDR1 is MNHNY, CDR2 SVGAGI, per germline (reference sequence). The CDR3 contains 14 residues. The CDR3 DNA reads TGTGCCAGCGGCCAGGGGTCTGGGGCCAACGTCCTGACTTTC. This encodes CASGQGSGANVLTF.

The sample holds a few counts of this clone. V is TRBV9 and J is TRBJ2-5; unclear D gene. CDR1 and CDR2 (germline): SGDLS, YYNGEE. Trimming cost V 0 bases and J 5 bases, with 8 bases left between them. The CDR3 has 13 residues. The CDR3 sequence: CASSVGIVETQYF. The CDR3 DNA sequence: TGTGCCAGCAGCGTAGGGATAGTTGAGACCCAGTACTTC.

This rearrangement joins TRBV6-5 to TRBJ2-5, with D perhaps TRBD1 (6 bases). CDR3 length: 14 amino acids. Germline CDR1 is MNHEY and CDR2 is SVGAGI. Trimming cost V 4 bases and J 2 bases, with 11 bases left between them. The CDR3 here is CASSSPGQQETQYF. The DNA for the CDR3 is TGTGCCAGCAGTTCACCGGGACAACAAGAGACCCAGTACTTC.

This clone was counted a few times. V and J are TRBV29-1 and TRBJ1-1; 8 bases agree with TRBD1. V shed 6 bases, J shed 5 bases, and the junction held 11 bases outside the gene matches. The CDR3 has 14 residues. Germline CDR1 and CDR2: SQVTM and ANQGSEA. Here the CDR3 DNA reads TGCAGCGTCGCCTACCAGGGGGCGAGAACTGAAGCTTTCTTT. It encodes CSVAYQGARTEAFF. Drawing the rest from reference TRBV29-1 and TRBJ1-1, the complete variable domain is SAVISQKPSRDICQRGTSLTIQCQVDSQVTMMFWYRQQPGQSLTLIATANQGSEATYESGFVIDKFPISRPNLTFSTLTVSNMSPEDSSIYLCSVAYQGARTEAFFGQGTRLTVV.

This chain joins TRBV6-5 and TRBJ1-1, with TRBD1 as a possible D gene (6 bases). Germline V gene sequence: CDR1 MNHEY, CDR2 SVGAGI. The germline V and J ends were trimmed by 6 bases and 6 bases, with 17 bases remaining between them. The CDR3 consists of 14 residues. Written as DNA, the CDR3 is TGTGCCAGCAGCCCCCGGGACACGGTTCCTGAAGCTTTCTTT. It codes for CASSPRDTVPEAFF.

The CDR3 DNA is TGTGCCAGCAGCCCCCTGACAGGGCTCTACCAAGAGACCCAGTACTTC. It is translated as CASSPLTGLYQETQYF. The genes are TRBV7-9 and TRBJ2-5, with 7 bases fitting TRBD1. This CDR3 has 16 residues. The germline CDR1 and CDR2 sequences are SEHNR and FQNEAQ (reference sequence). The ends lost 5 bases at V and 0 bases at J; junction bases unmatched: 9.

This clone was counted a few times. The chain carries TRBV5-4 and TRBJ2-1; 8 bases line up with TRBD2. Germline CDR1 reads SGHNT; CDR2 reads YYREEE (reference sequence). This CDR3 has 13 residues. The V and J ends lost 2 bases and 6 bases, in that order; junction bases with no gene match: 1. The chain's CDR3 is CASSLAGVNEQFF. CDR3 in DNA: TGTGCCAGCAGCTTAGCGGGGGTCAATGAGCAGTTCTTC.